A selection of T cell receptor beta chains follows, all from one sample in a study of blood T cell repertoires in COVID-19. TCRdb's copy holds only in-frame clones and misses some; the assay was immunoSEQ multiplex PCR. This sample carries fewer than 150,000 clones, roughly 80% of them seen once, and the ten largest clones take 6% to 7.5%. Sequenced sample: peripheral blood. These receptor sequences come from a human donor in a cohort sampled during active COVID-19. Both conserved end residues are part of each CDR3. Fields, in order: V gene, clone size, J gene, D gene, CDR3 DNA, CDR3 protein. A D gene is named only where the DNA matches it firmly. Part of the rows lack a size; the others show once, few, many or a class for expanded clones.

TRBV12-5	many	TRBJ2-2	NA	TGTGCTAGTGGTTTGACCCAGGGGGGAGCCGGGGAGCTGTTTTTT	CASGLTQGGAGELFF
TRBV3-1/TRBV3-2	NA	TRBJ1-3	NA	TGTGCCAGCAGCTCCCCCCTGGGAAACACCATATATTTT	CASSSPLGNTIYF
TRBV5-1	once	TRBJ1-6	NA	TGCGCCAGCAGCCTCTCGGTCGTCCGGTCCGCGGTAGATAATTCACCCCTCCACTTT	CASSLSVVRSAVDNSPLHF
TRBV4-1	NA	TRBJ2-2	TRBD2	TGCGCCAGCAGCCGAGGGACTAGCGGGGGGACGAACACCGGGGAGCTGTTTTTT	CASSRGTSGGTNTGELFF
TRBV30	NA	TRBJ2-7	NA	TGTGCCGCAGGGAGGAGGGAGAGCGAGCAGTACTTC	CAAGRRESEQYF
TRBV2	NA	TRBJ1-1	NA	TGTGCCAGCAGTGCGTTCACTGAAGCTTTCTTT	CASSAFTEAFF
TRBV30	NA	TRBJ2-7	TRBD2	TGTGCCTGGGCCCCTAGCGGGGGCCCATACGAGCAGTACTTC	CAWAPSGGPYEQYF
TRBV27	few	TRBJ1-6	NA	TGTGCCAGCGGGCATAACGACTCACCCCTCCACTTT	CASGHNDSPLHF
TRBV6-2/TRBV6-3	once	TRBJ1-2	NA	TGTGCCAGCAGTTACCACATTGGCTACACCTTC	CASSYHIGYTF
TRBV5-1	NA	TRBJ1-1	NA	TGCGCCAGCATCGGGGGGTGGGACACTGAAGCTTTCTTT	CASIGGWDTEAFF
TRBV11-2	NA	TRBJ1-5	NA	TGTGCCAGCAGCTTCGCGGAGGATCAGCCCCAGCATTTT	CASSFAEDQPQHF
TRBV18	NA	TRBJ1-4	NA	TGTGCCAGCTCGGACAGTAATGAAAAACTGTTTTTT	CASSDSNEKLFF
TRBV19	NA	TRBJ2-3	NA	TGTGCCAGTAGTGTCAGGCGGGGGCGAGGCACAGATACGCAGTATTTT	CASSVRRGRGTDTQYF
TRBV10-3	few	TRBJ1-3	NA	TGTGCCATCAGACCCGACAACGGAAACACCATATATTTT	CAIRPDNGNTIYF
TRBV6-5	NA	TRBJ2-1	NA	TGTGCCAGCAGGGGCGGGACGACCTACAATGAGCAGTTCTTC	CASRGGTTYNEQFF
TRBV7-8	NA	TRBJ2-3	NA	TGTGCCAGCAGCTTAAGGCTAGGGGGTGCAGATACGCAGTATTTT	CASSLRLGGADTQYF
TRBV28	few	TRBJ1-5	TRBD1	TGTGCCAGCAGCACAGGGGCGAACAATCAGCCCCAGCATTTT	CASSTGANNQPQHF
TRBV27	few	TRBJ2-7	NA	TGTGCCAGCACCGCATCCGGGACTGCCAGGCTTAGCTCCTACGAGCAGTACTTC	CASTASGTARLSSYEQYF
TRBV7-9	few	TRBJ1-6	NA	TGTGCCAGCAGCGAAAACACAGAAAATTCACCCCTCCACTTT	CASSENTENSPLHF
TRBV19	NA	TRBJ1-1	NA	TGTGCCAGTACGGGAGGGTATGGACAAGGGGGATCTGAAGCTTTCTTT	CASTGGYGQGGSEAFF
TRBV2	NA	TRBJ1-4	TRBD1	TGTGCCAGCAGTGGGGGGACAGCTTATAATGAAAAACTGTTTTTT	CASSGGTAYNEKLFF
TRBV27	NA	TRBJ2-3	TRBD2	TGTGCCAGCAGTTTCCAGGGAGGGATAGATACGCAGTATTTT	CASSFQGGIDTQYF
TRBV9	NA	TRBJ2-3	NA	TGTGCCAGCAAACGGGGGACAGCAGATACGCAGTATTTT	CASKRGTADTQYF
TRBV5-5	NA	TRBJ2-5	TRBD2	TGTGCCAGCAGCGCGGGACTAGCGTACCAAGAGACCCAGTACTTC	CASSAGLAYQETQYF
TRBV7-2	NA	TRBJ1-1	TRBD1	TGTGCCAGCAGCTCTTCATGGACAGGGGTCATAAACACTGAAGCTTTCTTT	CASSSSWTGVINTEAFF
TRBV3-1/TRBV3-2	NA	TRBJ2-5	TRBD2	TGTGCCAGCAGTGGAAGCGGGGGGGCCCGAGAGACCCAGTACTTC	CASSGSGGARETQYF
TRBV4-2	once	TRBJ2-7	TRBD2	TGTGCCAGCAGCGGTAGCGGGGACGCCTACGAGCAGTACTTC	CASSGSGDAYEQYF
TRBV4-3	NA	TRBJ1-2	TRBD1	TGCGCCAGCAGCCAAGCCCAGGGACAGGACTATGGCTACACCTTC	CASSQAQGQDYGYTF
TRBV2	once	TRBJ2-1	NA	TGTGCCAGCACAGGAGATCAAGGGAGTGAGCAGTTCTTC	CASTGDQGSEQFF
TRBV15	NA	TRBJ2-3	TRBD2	TGTGCCACCAGCAGAGATCTATATCAAGGCTTAGCGGGGGGCACAGATACGCAGTATTTT	CATSRDLYQGLAGGTDTQYF
TRBV30	NA	TRBJ2-7	NA	TGTGCCTGGAATTTGCAGGGATACGAGCAGTACTTC	CAWNLQGYEQYF
TRBV5-1	NA	TRBJ1-1	TRBD1	TGCGCCAGCAGCTCGACAGGGATCAACACTGAAGCTTTCTTT	CASSSTGINTEAFF
TRBV3-1/TRBV3-2	NA	TRBJ2-2	TRBD2	TGTGCCAGCAGCATAATCCTTACGGGACTAGCATTCCACCCCGGGGAGCTGTTTTTT	CASSIILTGLAFHPGELFF
TRBV12-3/TRBV12-4	NA	TRBJ2-7	NA	TGTGCCAGCAGTTTTTCGGACGAGCAGTACTTC	CASSFSDEQYF
TRBV24-1	NA	TRBJ2-5	TRBD2	TGTGCCACCAGTGATTCACTCAAGCGGGGGGCCCAAGAGACCCAGTACTTC	CATSDSLKRGAQETQYF